Shown below are 29 T cell receptor beta chains from a single sample sequenced in a study of PD-1 blockade in classical Hodgkin lymphoma. Autologous stem cell transplantation was followed by relapse in every patient, and brentuximab vedotin exposure varied. The repertoire was sequenced with immunoSEQ multiplex PCR; TCRdb's copy has only in-frame clones and lacks some. The sample lists under 95,000 clones; nearly 95% were seen once. The sample was peripheral blood mononuclear cells (PBMCs), taken before the second cycle of nivolumab. The receptors shown here come from a human donor with classical Hodgkin lymphoma.

V and J are TRBV4-1 and TRBJ1-2; D remains unclear. Germline V gene data show CDR1 as MGHRA and CDR2 as YSYEKL. The CDR3 runs to 18 residues. The germline V and J ends were trimmed by 0 bases and 2 bases, with 19 bases remaining between them. DNA of the CDR3: TGCGCCAGCAGCCAAGAGACACAGAACAAGATGGGAAACTATGGCTACACCTTC. This translates into CASSQETQNKMGNYGYTF.

This chain uses TRBV5-1 with TRBJ2-7; 7 bases match TRBD2. The CDR3 contains 13 residues. Germline values: CDR1 SGHRS, CDR2 YFSETQ. The V and J ends lost 4 bases and 2 bases, in that order; junction bases with no gene match: 3. CDR3 loop: CASSGGTTYEQYF. The CDR3 DNA sequence: TGCGCCAGCAGCGGCGGGACTACCTACGAGCAGTACTTC. Combining the CDR3 with reference TRBV5-1 and TRBJ2-7 gives the whole variable domain KAGVTQTPRYLIKTRGQQVTLSCSPISGHRSVSWYQQTPGQGLQFLFEYFSETQRNKGNFPGRFSGRQFSNSRSEMNVSTLELGDSALYLCASSGGTTYEQYFGPGTRLTVT.

The V gene is TRBV5-1, the J gene TRBJ2-1, with TRBD2 matching 12 bases. The CDR3 totals 15 residues. After removal of 7 bases from V and 7 bases from J, the junction contained 9 bases not matched to a gene. Germline V gene data show CDR1 as SGHRS and CDR2 as YFSETQ. As DNA, the CDR3 is TGCGCCAGCCAGTCTAGACTAGCGGGAGTAAATGAGCAGTTCTTC. The encoded protein is CASQSRLAGVNEQFF.

The chain uses TRBV7-8 and TRBJ1-2; 8 bases match TRBD1. The CDR3 runs 14 residues. The germline CDR1 and CDR2 sequences are SGHVS and FQNEAQ. The V and J ends lost 5 bases and 2 bases, in that order; junction bases with no gene match: 4. In DNA form, the CDR3 reads TGTGCCAGCAGCCTCGGGGACAGGAACTATGGCTACACCTTC. Protein: CASSLGDRNYGYTF.

The chain has TRBV18 and TRBJ2-7; D may be TRBD2 (5 bases). The germline CDR1 and CDR2 sequences are KGHSH and LQKENI. The CDR3 consists of 15 residues. V lost 3 bases and J lost 4, with 16 bases in between. DNA of the CDR3: TGTGCCAGCTCACCCCCCACCGGCGGGTTGTACGAGCAGTACTTC. Protein sequence: CASSPPTGGLYEQYF.

CDR3 nucleotides: TGTGCCAGCAGCGGGGACCCCCGTCAGCCCCAGCATTTT. Translating it yields CASSGDPRQPQHF. This chain joins TRBV6-5 and TRBJ1-5; tentative D call: TRBD1 (5 bases). The ends were cut back, 6 bases at V and 6 bases at J, with 12 bases in the middle. CDR1 is MNHEY and CDR2 is SVGAGI in the germline V gene. This CDR3 region has 13 residues.

The chain employs TRBV5-4 and TRBJ1-2; D gene uncertain. V was trimmed by 5 bases and J by 1 base, leaving 9 bases between them. The CDR3 totals 13 residues. Per germline, CDR1 SGHNT and CDR2 YYREEE (reference sequence). DNA of the CDR3: TGTGCCAGCAGTACGCAGGTTAACTATGGCTACACCTTC. Amino acid sequence: CASSTQVNYGYTF.

The J gene is TRBJ2-7, the V gene TRBV5-4; D gene unclear. The germline CDR1 and CDR2 sequences are SGHNT and YYREEE (reference sequence). The CDR3 totals 16 residues. The germline V and J ends were trimmed by 4 bases and 3 bases, with 20 bases remaining between them. CDR3 nucleotides: TGTGCCAGCAGCCCGGGCTCGAGTTCGGTTATCTACGAGCAGTACTTC. Its translation is CASSPGSSSVIYEQYF.

In regard to this clone: One junction end does not reproduce the germline sequence, and a read error may be involved. The chain has TRBV27 and TRBJ1-2; D is perhaps TRBD1 (6 bases). Per the germline V gene, CDR1 is MNHEY and CDR2 is SMNVEV (reference sequence). The CDR3 runs 13 residues. The CDR3 loop is CASRTQGYYGYIF. The DNA for the CDR3 is TGTGCCAGCCGAACACAGGGATACTATGGCTACATCTTC.

This rearrangement joins TRBV18 to TRBJ1-1, with 9 bases that match TRBD1. This CDR3 is 15 amino acids long. Trimming at V came to 3 bases and at J to 3 bases, leaving 5 bases not matched to a gene. The germline gives CDR1 KGHSH, CDR2 LQKENI. The CDR3 loop is CASSPTGGADTEAFF. CDR3 bases: TGTGCCAGCTCACCCACAGGGGGCGCGGACACTGAAGCTTTCTTT.

J is TRBJ2-2 and V is TRBV5-5; D ambiguous. CDR1 is SGHKS, CDR2 YYEKEE, per germline (reference sequence). This CDR3 comprises 14 residues. Trimming took off 0 bases at V and 2 bases at J, with 5 bases between the two ends. CDR3 DNA: TGTGCCAGCAGCTTGGTGCTCAACACCGGGGAGCTGTTTTTT. This codes for CASSLVLNTGELFF. Using reference TRBV5-5 and TRBJ2-2 for the parts outside the CDR3, the full variable domain is DAGVTQSPTHLIKTRGQQVTLRCSPISGHKSVSWYQQVLGQGPQFIFQYYEKEERGRGNFPDRFSARQFPNYSSELNVNALLLGDSALYLCASSLVLNTGELFFGEGSRLTVL.

The chain employs TRBV27 and TRBJ1-5; 9 positions match TRBD1. The J segment lost 11 bases and the V segment lost 5 bases, leaving 10 bases of the junction unmatched. Per germline, CDR1 MNHEY and CDR2 SMNVEV (reference sequence). This CDR3 has 14 amino acids. CDR3 DNA: TGTGCCAGCAGTCCGGGACAGGGAGTGGGGTCCCAGCATTTT. Translation gives CASSPGQGVGSQHF.

The table lists this clone with a count of one. The chain's CDR3 is CASSSALGTGGDTQYF. The CDR3 DNA reads as TGTGCCAGCAGTTCAGCACTCGGGACTGGTGGGGATACGCAGTATTTT. The chain is built from TRBV6-5 and TRBJ2-3; tentatively, D is TRBD2 (6 bases). CDR3 length equals 16 residues. Germline CDR1 is MNHEY and CDR2 is SVGAGI. V shed 4 bases and J shed 6 bases, with 20 bases lying between them.

V gene TRBV2 combines with J gene TRBJ2-1; 7 bases match TRBD2. With V trimmed by 9 bases and J by 5 bases, 4 bases remained unmatched. The germline V gene encodes CDR1 SNHLY and CDR2 FYNNEI. The CDR3 consists of 12 residues. The CDR3 DNA sequence: TGTGCCAGGTACACTAGCGACAATGAGCAGTTCTTC. It translates to CARYTSDNEQFF.

The genes are TRBV5-1 and TRBJ1-1, with 8 bases lining up with TRBD1. Unmatched junction bases numbered 2, after V lost 1 base and J lost 0 bases. The CDR3 extends over 15 amino acids. Per the germline V gene, CDR1 is SGHRS and CDR2 is YFSETQ. This CDR3 reads CASSLSGGLNTEAFF. The CDR3 region has the DNA TGCGCCAGCAGCTTGTCAGGGGGCTTGAACACTGAAGCTTTCTTT.

The chain is built from TRBV5-1 and TRBJ2-7; 12 nucleotides agree with TRBD2. CDR3 length: 15 residues. J gave up 6 bases and V 4 bases, and 8 bases lay outside the gene matches. From germline, CDR1 is SGHRS and CDR2 YFSETQ. The CDR3 protein is CASSATSGRTVEQYF. The CDR3 DNA is TGCGCCAGCAGCGCGACTAGCGGGAGAACAGTCGAGCAGTACTTC.

The chain uses TRBV18 and TRBJ2-5; 8 bases match TRBD2. V was clipped by 0 bases and J by 3 bases; unmatched bases: 6. Germline CDR1 KGHSH, CDR2 LQKENI. The CDR3 length is 16 residues. In DNA, the CDR3 is TGTGCCAGCTCACCACCGATTAAACTAGCGGAAGAGACCCAGTACTTC. Encoded protein: CASSPPIKLAEETQYF.

The chain combines TRBV28 with TRBJ1-5; D call uncertain. There are 14 residues in the CDR3. V was clipped by 2 bases and J by 6 bases, with 11 bases between them. CDR1 and CDR2 from the germline V gene are MDHEN and SYDVKM. CDR3 in amino acids: CASSLIGPGQPQHF. The CDR3, as DNA: TGTGCCAGCAGTTTAATAGGGCCCGGTCAGCCCCAGCATTTT.

The genes are TRBV11-2 and TRBJ2-5; TRBD2 aligns across 11 bases. V lost 5 bases to trimming and J lost 5 bases; unmatched junction nucleotides: 13. Per the germline V gene, CDR1 is SGHAT and CDR2 is FQNNGV. CDR3 length equals 17 residues. CDR3 DNA sequence: TGTGCCAGCAGCCTAAGGGGACTAGCGGTCTATCGGGAGACCCAGTACTTC. It yields the protein CASSLRGLAVYRETQYF. Together with reference TRBV11-2 and TRBJ2-5, the CDR3 gives the full variable domain: EAGVAQSPRYKIIEKRQSVAFWCNPISGHATLYWYQQILGQGPKLLIQFQNNGVVDDSQLPKDRFSAERLKGVDSTLKIQPAKLEDSAVYLCASSLRGLAVYRETQYFGPGTRLLVL.

The chain employs TRBV5-6 and TRBJ2-5; D is perhaps TRBD2 (6 bases). Germline lookup yields CDR1 SGHDT and CDR2 YYEEEE. The CDR3 is 19 amino acids. Trimming left V 4 bases short and J 4 bases short, with 29 bases between. The CDR3 loop reads CASSPSAGQGGWGGETQYF. CDR3 bases: TGTGCCAGCAGCCCGTCGGCTGGGCAGGGAGGTTGGGGTGGAGAGACCCAGTACTTC.

The rearrangement joins TRBV5-1 to TRBJ1-3; 9 positions match TRBD1. V trimming: 3 bases; J trimming: 3 bases; junction bases outside the gene matches: 4. This CDR3 is 15 amino acids long. Germline V gene lookup returns CDR1 SGHRS and CDR2 YFSETQ. The CDR3 reads CASSSDRGFGNTIYF. CDR3 nucleotides: TGCGCCAGCAGCTCGGACAGGGGATTTGGAAACACCATATATTTT.

The V and J genes are TRBV27 and TRBJ2-7; the match to TRBD2 covers 9 bases. CDR3 length: 14 amino acids. Unmatched junction bases numbered 9, after V lost 7 bases and J lost 5 bases. Germline V gives CDR1 MNHEY, CDR2 SMNVEV (reference sequence). The CDR3 loop reads CASTNSGSKNEQYF. The CDR3 coding sequence is TGTGCCAGCACCAATAGCGGGAGCAAAAACGAGCAGTACTTC.

The J gene is TRBJ1-2, the V gene TRBV25-1; D is undetermined. This CDR3 is built from 14 residues. Germline CDR1 and CDR2: MGHDK and SYGVNS. The V end was cut by 2 bases, the J end by 6 bases, with 13 bases between. The CDR3 DNA reads as TGTGCCAGCAGTGAACGGGGTTACCAGCATGGCTACACCTTC. Translating gives CASSERGYQHGYTF.

The rearrangement links TRBV19 to TRBJ2-3, with 7 bases fitting TRBD1. The germline gives CDR1 LNHDA, CDR2 SQIVND (reference sequence). The CDR3 runs to 13 residues. Unmatched junction bases numbered 6, after V lost 6 bases and J lost 6 bases. In DNA form, the CDR3 reads TGTGCCAGTAGCTTATCCAGGGGGGATACGCAGTATTTT. This gives the protein CASSLSRGDTQYF.

The V call is TRBV30, the J call TRBJ1-2, with D uncertain. The CDR3 consists of 12 residues. CDR1 and CDR2 from the germline V gene are GTSNPN and SVGIG (reference sequence). Trimming shortened V by 1 base and J by 4 bases, and 7 bases separated the two germline ends. The CDR3 DNA reads TGTGCCTGGAGTGGCAGACGCTATGGCTACACCTTC. Its translation is CAWSGRRYGYTF.

The chain carries TRBV5-4 and TRBJ1-3; no firm D call. This CDR3 spans 15 amino acids. Trimming took off 0 bases at V and 1 base at J, with 8 bases between the two ends. Germline-derived CDR1 and CDR2 are SGHNT and YYREEE (reference sequence). This CDR3 reads CASSLGLRSGNTIYF. In nucleotides, the CDR3 is TGTGCCAGCAGCTTGGGATTGAGATCTGGAAACACCATATATTTT. The full variable domain, rest sourced from reference TRBV5-4 and TRBJ1-3, is ETGVTQSPTHLIKTRGQQVTLRCSSQSGHNTVSWYQQALGQGPQFIFQYYREEENGRGNFPPRFSGLQFPNYSSELNVNALELDDSALYLCASSLGLRSGNTIYFGEGSWLTVV.

V gene TRBV5-4 combines with J gene TRBJ2-5; perhaps TRBD1 as D (6 bases). The CDR3 loop spans 15 amino acids. The V gene's germline CDR1 is SGHNT and CDR2 YYREEE (reference sequence). Between the trimmed V and J ends, which lost 4 bases and 5 bases, there was a span of 18 bases. CDR3 protein: CASSNGQPASETQYF. CDR3 nucleotides: TGTGCCAGCAGCAACGGACAGCCCGCTTCGGAGACCCAGTACTTC.

This chain joins TRBV19 and TRBJ2-3; no firm D call. Germline V gives CDR1 LNHDA, CDR2 SQIVND (reference sequence). The V end was cut by 4 bases, the J end by 2 bases, with 13 bases between. CDR3 length: 15 amino acids. The CDR3: CASSTRQRNTDTQYF. CDR3 sequence (DNA): TGTGCCAGTAGTACCCGTCAGCGCAACACAGATACGCAGTATTTT.

The rearrangement joins TRBV29-1 to TRBJ1-4, with no clear D. The V gene lost 6 bases and the J gene lost 7 bases, with 18 bases spanning the gap. Germline V gene lookup returns CDR1 SQVTM and CDR2 ANQGSEA. The CDR3 runs to 14 residues. CDR3: CSVAPGRIGEKLFF. As DNA, the CDR3 is TGCAGCGTCGCCCCCGGACGCATCGGTGAAAAACTGTTTTTT.